The following is a TCR beta chain sequence with its context. Profiling relied on immunoSEQ multiplex PCR, and the TCRdb table lists in-frame clones only, not all of them. The table lists roughly 220,000 clones, approximately 70% of them singletons, with over 8.5% in the top ten. This entry is derived from a study of shared clonotypes between healthy human individuals. V gave up 0 bases and J gave up 4 bases, with 12 bases separating them. In germline, CDR1 is KGHSH, CDR2 LQKENI. The CDR3 length is 16 residues. The receptor's source is a man aged 25 to 40 in good health. Input material: memory CD4+ T cells sorted from blood. Documented subset: CD45RA-negative fraction. The chain is built from TRBV18 and TRBJ2-2; no clear D gene. CDR3 in DNA: TGTGCCAGCTCACCACCTATAGGGTTCCTCACCGGGGAGCTGTTTTTT. Amino acids: CASSPPIGFLTGELFF.